This T cell receptor (beta chain) originates from a study of T cells in Graves' hyperthyroidism and ophthalmopathy. Orbital computed tomography, thyroid ultrasound, serum thyroxine and TRAb, and clinical symptoms together informed the diagnoses. This clonotype showed up many times. V was trimmed by 2 bases and J by 5 bases, leaving 11 bases between them. Germline CDR1 reads MNHEY; CDR2 reads SMNVEV (reference sequence). The CDR3 has 14 residues. The CDR3 regions of TCR beta were amplified from RNA transcripts. HTBI primers were employed in a first-round RT-PCR of the TCR CDR3. TCRdb reprocessed the multiplex PCR reads via MiXCR and lists one record per CDR3 protein. The table includes roughly 740,000 distinct CDR3 sequences, 15% to 20% detected once.

The TCR sequence derives from a man aged 18-30 years with Graves' hyperthyroidism. The sequenced material came from blood. The rearrangement joins TRBV27 to TRBJ2-3, with D tentatively TRBD1 or TRBD2 (6 bases each). Here the CDR3 DNA reads TGTGCCAGCAGTTTAGGGGGGCCCCTAGATACGCAGTATTTT. Translating gives CASSLGGPLDTQYF.